This entry describes one TCR beta chain. Its antigen remains unidentified. No clone much larger than this one lies a single base away; base qualities are absent. The immunoSEQ Assay, a bias-controlled multiplex PCR, was used to amplify TCRbeta CDR3 regions from genomic DNA. Processing in the source paper ran as follows. The number of nucleated cells in each sample was estimated from the amplification of reference gene primers within the assay. Sequence reads were collapsed and filtered to measure the absolute abundance of every unique TCRbeta CDR3 rearrangement. For each sample, productive Simpson clonality was calculated by taking the square root of Simpson's diversity index across productive rearrangements. TCRdb limited this immuneACCESS table to in-frame rearrangements with V and J called. A share of clones is missing; checked studies link under half to unresolved V genes, and the rest is unexplained. D and trimming come from the DNA, and the V and J calls and clone size come from that table. The sample contains approximately 110,000 clones, about 70% of them found a single time. In total, the top ten clones hold around 6% of the sample.

The data derive from a study of blood T cell repertoires in COVID-19 (dated by TCRdb to 2020 to 2021). General notes on the study: Samples covering the acute and convalescent phases of COVID-19 were provided by collaborators in the United States, Italy and Spain. The material from the prospective study consisted of cDNA or gDNA derived from T cells, B-cell-depleted T cells, or PBMCs. Subjects who had been exposed to COVID-19, were actively infected with it, or had recovered from it provided the deeply sampled blood TCRbeta repertoires that made up the dataset. The repertoires were released in a freely available public database intended as a resource for research on the immune response to SARS-CoV-2. The samples were drawn from two sources: the first 160 participants of the ongoing ImmuneRACE study, and 1,200 or so subjects contributed by 6 global collaborators. Nearly every sample came with metadata listing a de-identified subject ID, COVID-19 status, age in years and sex. Where HLA class I and class II types were available, the types were taken from metadata supplied by the sample provider, not from assay-based typing.

One collaborating source in Seattle enrolled patients while the patients were actively infected and followed the patients over time throughout the course of disease. Collaborating institutions collected whole blood in K2EDTA tubes following their own protocols. Collaborator samples were shipped for TCRbeta analysis as frozen whole blood, isolated PBMCs, or DNA extracted from either sample type. At the junction V is shortened by 2 bases and J by 10 bases, with 18 bases in between. In the germline V gene, CDR1 corresponds to MNHEY and CDR2 to SVGAGI. The CDR3 numbers 15 residues from cysteine through phenylalanine. Kept here is only the CDR3 DNA, which spans 45 bases and is read in frame from base 1. On the study overall, not on this receptor specifically: Clinical and demographic metadata were provided uncurated, with the amount varying by source and participant.

This sequence originates from an older man with COVID-19, enrolled during active disease. The specimen sequenced was peripheral blood. The V and J genes are TRBV6-5 and TRBJ2-1, and the D gene may be TRBD2, 5 bases matching. The CDR3 amino acid sequence is: CASSYEASNLREQFF. The DNA is TGTGCCAGCAGTTACGAGGCTAGCAATCTACGGGAGCAGTTCTTC.